Below are 14 T cell receptor beta chains sequenced from a single sample in a study of human thymus T cells. Method: immunoSEQ multiplex PCR; TCRdb's copy keeps in-frame clones and lacks some. The table shows 40,000 to 55,000 clones, with about 94% occurring only once. The sample comprised blood. The receptors derive from a boy under two years old with a congenital heart defect but otherwise immunologically healthy.

This chain links TRBV27 with TRBJ1-1, with D uncertain. Germline V gene sequence: CDR1 MNHEY, CDR2 SMNVEV (reference sequence). Trimming removed 7 bases from V and 2 bases from J, with 14 bases in between. CDR3 length: 14 amino acids. This chain's CDR3 is CASKMRNLNTEAFF. DNA of the CDR3: TGTGCCAGCAAAATGAGGAACCTTAACACTGAAGCTTTCTTT.

The V and J genes are TRBV19 and TRBJ2-7; D is unclear. This CDR3 has 13 amino acids. Trimming removed 4 bases from V and 3 bases from J, with 10 bases in between. Germline values: CDR1 LNHDA, CDR2 SQIVND (reference sequence). CDR3 in amino acids: CASSKGYIYEQYF. As DNA, the CDR3 is TGTGCCAGTAGTAAAGGCTACATCTACGAGCAGTACTTC.

This sequence joins TRBV5-8 and TRBJ1-5; 7 nucleotides line up with TRBD1. This CDR3 contains 14 residues. Germline CDR1 reads SGHTS; CDR2 reads YDEGEE. J lost 6 bases, V lost 4 bases, and 7 bases had no gene match. The CDR3 nucleotides read TGTGCCAGCAGCCGACAGGGAACGAGTCAGCCCCAGCATTTT. It translates to CASSRQGTSQPQHF.

The J gene is TRBJ2-1, the V gene TRBV4-1; no reliable D call. Trimming shortened V by 4 bases and J by 7 bases, and 8 bases separated the two germline ends. CDR3 length equals 12 residues. CDR1 and CDR2 (germline): MGHRA, YSYEKL. This chain's CDR3 is CASSPSRNEQFF. The CDR3 bases are TGCGCCAGCAGCCCAAGTCGGAATGAGCAGTTCTTC.

The V gene is TRBV11-3, the J gene TRBJ2-5; tentatively, D is TRBD1 (6 bases). The V gene lost 1 base and the J gene lost 5 bases, with 11 bases spanning the gap. Germline loops: CDR1 SGHNT, CDR2 YENEEA. CDR3 size: 14 residues. This CDR3 reads CASSLGSRGETQYF. The DNA for the CDR3 is TGTGCCAGCAGCTTAGGGAGCAGGGGCGAGACCCAGTACTTC.

The V and J genes are TRBV4-1 and TRBJ2-3; D ambiguous. This CDR3 is 11 amino acids long. Germline loops: CDR1 MGHRA, CDR2 YSYEKL. Trimming pared 2 bases from V and 3 bases from J, leaving 0 bases between. This CDR3 reads CASSQTDTQYF. In DNA, the CDR3 is TGCGCCAGCAGCCAAACAGATACGCAGTATTTT.

CDR3 DNA: TGCAGCGTTGCCGGTAGAATGGCCAACGTCCTGACTTTC. It yields the protein CSVAGRMANVLTF. The chain employs TRBV29-1 and TRBJ2-6; D is uncertain. CDR3 length: 13 amino acids. Deletions cut 4 bases from V and 6 bases from J, with 10 bases between. Looked up from germline, CDR1 is SQVTM and CDR2 is ANQGSEA.

The V and J genes are TRBV28 and TRBJ2-6; D remains unclear. Trimming took 6 bases from V and 0 from J, leaving 3 bases between them. Germline V lookup: CDR1 MDHEN, CDR2 SYDVKM. This CDR3 is 13 amino acids long. CDR3 amino acids: CASRNSGANVLTF. CDR3 coding DNA: TGTGCCAGCAGAAACTCTGGGGCCAACGTCCTGACTTTC.

The CDR3 DNA follows: TGTGCCAGTAGTCATCTAGCGGGATACAATGAGCAGTTCTTC. It is translated as CASSHLAGYNEQFF. The chain links TRBV19 to TRBJ2-1; TRBD2 matches 9 bases. This CDR3 comprises 14 residues. V lost 5 bases, J lost 4 bases, and 3 bases stayed unmatched. Germline CDR1 and CDR2: LNHDA and SQIVND (reference sequence).

This chain links TRBV4-3 with TRBJ2-5, with unresolved D. Germline assignment: CDR1 LGHNA and CDR2 YSLEER. The V and J ends lost 0 bases and 1 base respectively, with 6 bases between them. This CDR3 spans 14 amino acids. The CDR3 region is CASSQDGSQETQYF. The CDR3 DNA sequence: TGCGCCAGCAGCCAAGACGGCAGCCAAGAGACCCAGTACTTC.

This chain uses TRBV10-3 with TRBJ1-1; D is unresolved. The V end lost 6 bases, the J end lost 1 base, and 12 bases lay between the germline ends. This CDR3 contains 14 residues. Germline loops: CDR1 ENHRY, CDR2 SYGVKD. In DNA, the CDR3 is TGTGCCATCAGAGGCTTCGACGGGAACACTGAAGCTTTCTTT. The encoded protein is CAIRGFDGNTEAFF.

This chain links TRBV5-1 with TRBJ2-1; the D gene is possibly TRBD2 (6 bases). This CDR3 has 15 amino acids. Trimming stripped 8 bases from V and 8 bases from J, with 23 bases between. CDR1 and CDR2 from the germline V gene are SGHRS and YFSETQ. In nucleotides, the CDR3 is TGCGCCAGTAGAGAGGGACTTACGGAGCGAGATGAGCAGTTCTTC. Its protein product is CASREGLTERDEQFF.

The rearrangement uses TRBV10-3 and TRBJ2-7; 7 bases are a match to TRBD2. CDR1 is ENHRY, CDR2 SYGVKD, per germline. Trimming cost V 3 bases and J 5 bases; bases outside gene matches: 7. The CDR3 runs 14 residues. In DNA form, the CDR3 reads TGTGCCATCAGTGAATTCGGGGGGAGCCACGAGCAGTACTTC. Protein sequence: CAISEFGGSHEQYF.

V and J are TRBV6-6 and TRBJ1-2, with a tentative D call TRBD1 (5 bases). The CDR3 extends over 15 amino acids. Germline lookup yields CDR1 MNHNY and CDR2 SVGAGI (reference sequence). The V end lost 6 bases, the J end lost 4 bases, and 18 bases lay between the germline ends. The CDR3 reads CASSPPTGHLYGYTF. The CDR3 DNA is TGTGCCAGCAGCCCCCCTACCGGACACCTCTATGGCTACACCTTC.